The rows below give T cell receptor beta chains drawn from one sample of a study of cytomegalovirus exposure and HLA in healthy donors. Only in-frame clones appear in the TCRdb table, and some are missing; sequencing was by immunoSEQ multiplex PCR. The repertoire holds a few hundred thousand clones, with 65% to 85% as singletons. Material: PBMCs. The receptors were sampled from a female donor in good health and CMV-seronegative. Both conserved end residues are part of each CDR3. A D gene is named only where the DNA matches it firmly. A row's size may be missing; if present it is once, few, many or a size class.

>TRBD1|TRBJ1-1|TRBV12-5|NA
TGTGCTAGTGGCCAACAGGGGGCCGCTTTCTTT
CASGQQGAAFF
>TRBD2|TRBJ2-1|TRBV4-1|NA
TGCGCCAGCAGCCAAGACCCCGGACTAGCGGGAACTGAGCAGTTCTTC
CASSQDPGLAGTEQFF
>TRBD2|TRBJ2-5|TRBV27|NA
TGTGCCAGCGCCAAGTGGGGCGGGAGCGGGGAGACCCAGTACTTC
CASAKWGGSGETQYF
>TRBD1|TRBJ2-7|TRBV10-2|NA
TGCGCCAGCAGTCGGGACAGCTCCTACGAGCAGTACTTC
CASSRDSSYEQYF
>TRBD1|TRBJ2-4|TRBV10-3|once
TGTGCCATCAGTGATCGACAGGGGGATATTCAGTACTTC
CAISDRQGDIQYF
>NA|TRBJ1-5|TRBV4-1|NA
TGCGCCAGCAGCCAAGAGCAGGGAAGGGGAGGTCAGCCCCAGCATTTT
CASSQEQGRGGQPQHF
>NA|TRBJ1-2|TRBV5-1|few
TGCGCCAGCAGCCCGGGTCCCAAGTATGGCTACACCTTC
CASSPGPKYGYTF
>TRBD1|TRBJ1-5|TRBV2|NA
TGTGCCAGCAGTGAATTAGCAGGGGGCGATCAGCCCCAGCATTTT
CASSELAGGDQPQHF
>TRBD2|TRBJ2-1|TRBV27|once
TGTGCCAGCAGTTTAGGGACTAGCGGCGACAATGAGCAGTTCTTC
CASSLGTSGDNEQFF
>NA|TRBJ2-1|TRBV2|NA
TGTGCCAGCAGTCAAGGACTGGTCGTCAATGAGCAGTTCTTC
CASSQGLVVNEQFF
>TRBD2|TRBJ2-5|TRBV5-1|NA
TGCGCCAGCTATATGACGGGAGGGCCGCAAGAGACCCAGTACTTC
CASYMTGGPQETQYF
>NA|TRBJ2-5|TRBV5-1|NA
TGCGCCAGCAGCCTCCCCTCGAGGGAGGATGGGGAGACCCAGTACTTC
CASSLPSREDGETQYF
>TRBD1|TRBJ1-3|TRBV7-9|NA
TGTGCCAGCAGCGACAGGGGAACTGGAAACACCATATATTTT
CASSDRGTGNTIYF
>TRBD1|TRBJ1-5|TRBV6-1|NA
TGTGCCAGCAGACGACAGGGGAGCAATCAGCCCCAGCATTTT
CASRRQGSNQPQHF